This TCR beta chain comes out of a study of shared clonotypes between healthy human individuals. Regarding the study as a whole: Inspection by rarefaction showed sorted-subset sequencing to be incomplete despite large depth.

The CDR3 runs to 15 residues. The V gene lost 8 bases and the J gene lost 1 base, with 14 bases spanning the gap. The V gene's germline CDR1 is SNHLY and CDR2 FYNNEI. CCR7-negative CD45RA+ TemRA cells were combined with CD45RO+ cells to form CD8 memory. Authors' methods: Junction-only immunoSEQ sequences carried no quality scores, so filtering differed. Produced via immunoSEQ multiplex PCR; TCRdb's table is partial and in-frame only. D and trimming come from the DNA, and the V and J calls and clone size come from that table. The table has fewer than 130,000 clones, approximately 65% seen once; the top ten hold around 24%. A word on this clone: What it binds is unknown.

Sequenced sample: memory CD8+ T cells sorted from blood. Subset given: CD45RO+ cells pooled with CCR7-negative TemRA cells. The clonotype comes from a woman under 40 in good health. The rearrangement joins TRBV2 to TRBJ2-2, with D possibly TRBD1 on 6 matching bases. The CDR3, as DNA: TGTGCCAGCCATGGGTCGACAGGGAACACCGGGGAGCTGTTTTTT. Translated, it gives CASHGSTGNTGELFF.